The T cell receptor (beta chain) described here comes from a study of blood T cells in healthy people across ages. Primed by a sample-barcoded 5' primer and a J-beta primer mix, a second PCR proceeded for 7 to 11 cycles. Each cDNA molecule carried a tag from a template-switch adaptor that contained 12 random nucleotides. TCRdb passed the 5' RACE reads through MiXCR, listing each CDR3 protein once. The sample records about 640,000 distinct CDR3 sequences, roughly 53% being singletons. The study's findings and limits: The recorded TCR beta diversity per million T cells decreased in a roughly linear manner with age.

The ends were cut back, 6 bases at V and 0 bases at J, with 9 bases in the middle. Germline V gives CDR1 DFQATT, CDR2 SNEGSKA (reference sequence). This CDR3 contains 13 residues. Remarks on this clonotype: The target antigen is unknown.

The TCR comes from a man aged 60-69 years in good health. Input material: blood. The chain links TRBV20-1 to TRBJ2-1; possible D gene TRBD2, 5 bases. The CDR3 DNA sequence: TGCAGTGCAGAGGGTCCCTCCTACAATGAGCAGTTCTTC. Protein sequence: CSAEGPSYNEQFF.